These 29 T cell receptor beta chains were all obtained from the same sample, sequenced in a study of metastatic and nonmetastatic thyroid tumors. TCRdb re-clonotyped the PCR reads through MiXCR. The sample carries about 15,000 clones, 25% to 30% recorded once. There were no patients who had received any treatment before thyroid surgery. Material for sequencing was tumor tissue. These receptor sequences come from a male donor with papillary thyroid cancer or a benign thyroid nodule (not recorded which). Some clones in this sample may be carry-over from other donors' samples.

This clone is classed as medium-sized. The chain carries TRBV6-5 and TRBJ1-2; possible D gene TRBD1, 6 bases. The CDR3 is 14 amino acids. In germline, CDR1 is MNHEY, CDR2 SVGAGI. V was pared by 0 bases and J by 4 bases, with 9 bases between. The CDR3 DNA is TGTGCCAGCAGTTACTCTGGGGGGCTCTATGGCTACACCTTC. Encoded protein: CASSYSGGLYGYTF.

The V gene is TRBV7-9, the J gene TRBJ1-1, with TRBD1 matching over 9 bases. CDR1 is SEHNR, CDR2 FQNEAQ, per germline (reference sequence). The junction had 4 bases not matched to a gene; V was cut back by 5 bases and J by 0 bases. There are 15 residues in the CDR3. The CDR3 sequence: CASSDRGEVNTEAFF. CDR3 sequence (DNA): TGTGCCAGCAGCGACAGGGGGGAGGTGAACACTGAAGCTTTCTTT.

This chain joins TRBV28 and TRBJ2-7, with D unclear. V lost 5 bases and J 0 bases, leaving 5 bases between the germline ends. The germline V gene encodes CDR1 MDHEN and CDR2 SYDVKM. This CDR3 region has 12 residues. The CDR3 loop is CASSPNSYEQYF. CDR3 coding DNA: TGTGCCAGCAGTCCGAACTCCTACGAGCAGTACTTC.

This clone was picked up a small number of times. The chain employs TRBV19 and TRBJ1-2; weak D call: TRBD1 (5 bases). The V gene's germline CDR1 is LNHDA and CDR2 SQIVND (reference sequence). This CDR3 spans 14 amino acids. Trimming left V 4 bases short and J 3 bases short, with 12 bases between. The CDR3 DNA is TGTGCCAGTAGTACCCGATGGGGGGACTATGGCTACACCTTC. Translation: CASSTRWGDYGYTF.

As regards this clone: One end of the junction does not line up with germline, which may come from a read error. The CDR3 protein is CAISVRGDQFF. Written as DNA, the CDR3 is TGCGCCATCAGCGTCAGGGGTGATCAGTTCTTC. This rearrangement joins TRBV5-1 to TRBJ2-1, with a possible D match to TRBD1 (6 bases). The length of the CDR3 is 11 residues. Germline values: CDR1 SGHRS, CDR2 YFSETQ. The full variable domain, in which reference TRBV5-1 and TRBJ2-1 provide the parts outside the CDR3, is KAGVTQTPRYLIKTRGQQVTLSCSPISGHRSVSWYQQTPGQGLQFLFEYFSETQRNKGNFPGRFSGRQFSNSRSEMNVSTLELGDSALYLCAISVRGDQFFGPGTRLTVL.

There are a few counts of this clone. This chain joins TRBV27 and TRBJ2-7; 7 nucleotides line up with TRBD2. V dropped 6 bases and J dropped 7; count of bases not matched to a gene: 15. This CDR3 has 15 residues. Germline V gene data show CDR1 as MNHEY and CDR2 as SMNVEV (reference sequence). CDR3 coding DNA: TGTGCCAGCAGGCCCCTCACTAGCGCGTCGGGAGAGCAGTACTTC. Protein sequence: CASRPLTSASGEQYF.

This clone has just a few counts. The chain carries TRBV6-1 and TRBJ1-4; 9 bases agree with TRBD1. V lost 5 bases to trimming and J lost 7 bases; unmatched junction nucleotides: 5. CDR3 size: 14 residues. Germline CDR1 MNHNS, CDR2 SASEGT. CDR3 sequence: CASSLDRGTEKLFF. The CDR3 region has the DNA TGTGCCAGCAGTCTGGACAGGGGCACTGAAAAACTGTTTTTT.

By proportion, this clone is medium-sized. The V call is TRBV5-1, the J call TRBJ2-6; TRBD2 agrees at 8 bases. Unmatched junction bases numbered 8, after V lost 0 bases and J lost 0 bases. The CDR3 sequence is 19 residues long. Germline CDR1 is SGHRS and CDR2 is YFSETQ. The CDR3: CASSLAGRAVLSGANVLTF. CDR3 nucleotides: TGCGCCAGCAGCTTGGCCGGGAGGGCCGTTCTCTCTGGGGCCAACGTCCTGACTTTC.

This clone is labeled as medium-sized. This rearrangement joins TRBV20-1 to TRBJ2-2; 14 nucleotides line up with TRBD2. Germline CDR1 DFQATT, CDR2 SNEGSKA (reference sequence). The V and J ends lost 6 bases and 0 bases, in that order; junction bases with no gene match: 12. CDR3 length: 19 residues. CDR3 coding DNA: TGCAGTGCCAAAAAATGGACTAGCGGGAGGTACGCGAACACCGGGGAGCTGTTTTTT. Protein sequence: CSAKKWTSGRYANTGELFF.

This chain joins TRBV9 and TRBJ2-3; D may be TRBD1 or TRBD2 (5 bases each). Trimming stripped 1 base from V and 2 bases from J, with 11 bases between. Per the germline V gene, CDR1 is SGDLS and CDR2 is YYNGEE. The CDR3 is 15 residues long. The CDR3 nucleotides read TGTGCCAGCAGCGTAACCGGGACGTACACAGATACGCAGTATTTT. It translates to CASSVTGTYTDTQYF.

CDR3 bases: TGTGCCAGCAGCTGGGACAGTTCGAATGGCTACACCTTC. Translated, it gives CASSWDSSNGYTF. The chain links TRBV11-1 to TRBJ1-2; TRBD1 matches 7 bases. In germline, CDR1 is SGHAT, CDR2 FQDESV (reference sequence). The CDR3 is 13 residues long. V dropped 4 bases and J dropped 6; count of bases not matched to a gene: 5.

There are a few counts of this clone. The CDR3 loop reads CASSLPLGPYEQYF. DNA for the CDR3: TGTGCCAGCAGTTTACCTCTAGGACCCTACGAGCAGTACTTC. The V and J genes are TRBV28 and TRBJ2-7; no clear D. Germline values: CDR1 MDHEN, CDR2 SYDVKM. The length of the CDR3 is 14 residues. V gave up 2 bases and J gave up 2 bases, with 10 bases separating them.

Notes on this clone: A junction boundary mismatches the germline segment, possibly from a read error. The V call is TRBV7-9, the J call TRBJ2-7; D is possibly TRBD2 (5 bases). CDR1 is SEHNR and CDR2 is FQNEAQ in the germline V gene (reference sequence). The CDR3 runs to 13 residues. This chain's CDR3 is CAISFGVSYKQYF. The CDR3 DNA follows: TGTGCCATCAGCTTCGGGGTATCCTACAAGCAGTACTTC.

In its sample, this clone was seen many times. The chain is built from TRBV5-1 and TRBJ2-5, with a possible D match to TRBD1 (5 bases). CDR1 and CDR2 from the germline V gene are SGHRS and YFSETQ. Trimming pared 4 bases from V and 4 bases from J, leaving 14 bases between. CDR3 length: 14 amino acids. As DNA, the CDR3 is TGCGCCAGCAGCATGGGGCCCCTGGGAGAGACCCAGTACTTC. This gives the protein CASSMGPLGETQYF.

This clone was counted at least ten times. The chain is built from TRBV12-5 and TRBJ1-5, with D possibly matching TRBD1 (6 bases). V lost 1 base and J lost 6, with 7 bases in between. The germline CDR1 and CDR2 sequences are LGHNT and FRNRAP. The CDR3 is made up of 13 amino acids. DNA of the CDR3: TGTGCTAGTGGTTTGGGGACAGTTCAGCCCCAGCATTTT. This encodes CASGLGTVQPQHF. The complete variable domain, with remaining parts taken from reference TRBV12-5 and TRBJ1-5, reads DARVTQTPRHKVTEMGQEVTMRCQPILGHNTVFWYRQTMMQGLELLAYFRNRAPLDDSGMPKDRFSAEMPDATLATLKIQPSEPRDSAVYFCASGLGTVQPQHFGDGTRLSIL.

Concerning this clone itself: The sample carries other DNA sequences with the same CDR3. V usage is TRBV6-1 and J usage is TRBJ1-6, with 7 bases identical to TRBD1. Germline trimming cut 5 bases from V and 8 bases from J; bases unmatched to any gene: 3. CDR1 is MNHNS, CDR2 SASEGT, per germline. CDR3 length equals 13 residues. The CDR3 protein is CASSWDRHSPLHF. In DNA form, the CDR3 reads TGTGCCAGCAGTTGGGACAGACATTCACCCCTCCACTTT.

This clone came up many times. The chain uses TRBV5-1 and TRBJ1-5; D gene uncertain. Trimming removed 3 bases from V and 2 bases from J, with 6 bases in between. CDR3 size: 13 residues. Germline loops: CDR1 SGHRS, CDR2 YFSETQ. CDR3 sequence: CASSSWGNQPQHF. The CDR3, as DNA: TGCGCCAGCAGCTCGTGGGGCAATCAGCCCCAGCATTTT.

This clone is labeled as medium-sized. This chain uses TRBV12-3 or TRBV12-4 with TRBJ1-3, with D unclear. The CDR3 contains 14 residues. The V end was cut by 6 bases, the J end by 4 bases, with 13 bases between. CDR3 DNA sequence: TGTGCCAGCAGGATCGAGAGTTACGGAAACACCATATATTTT. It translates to CASRIESYGNTIYF.

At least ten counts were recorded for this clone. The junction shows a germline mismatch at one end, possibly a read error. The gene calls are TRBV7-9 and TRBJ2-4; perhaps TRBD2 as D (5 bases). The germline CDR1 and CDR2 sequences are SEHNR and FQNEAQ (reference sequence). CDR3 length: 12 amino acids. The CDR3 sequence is CASSLRAAGLVF. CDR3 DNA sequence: TGTGCCAGCAGCTTACGGGCTGCGGGTCTGGTCTTC.

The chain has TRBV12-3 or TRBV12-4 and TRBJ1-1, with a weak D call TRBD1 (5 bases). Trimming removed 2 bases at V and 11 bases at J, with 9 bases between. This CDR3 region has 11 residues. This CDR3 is CASSLRRGAFF. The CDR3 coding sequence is TGTGCCAGCAGTTTACGGCGGGGGGCTTTCTTT.

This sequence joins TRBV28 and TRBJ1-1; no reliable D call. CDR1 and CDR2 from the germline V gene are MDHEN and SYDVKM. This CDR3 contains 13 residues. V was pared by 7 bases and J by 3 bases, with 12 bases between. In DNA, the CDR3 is TGTGCCAGCACCTCCTACTTAGACACTGAAGCTTTCTTT. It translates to CASTSYLDTEAFF. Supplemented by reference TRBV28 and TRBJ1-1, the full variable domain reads DVKVTQSSRYLVKRTGEKVFLECVQDMDHENMFWYRQDPGLGLRLIYFSYDVKMKEKGDIPEGYSVSREKKERFSLILESASTNQTSMYLCASTSYLDTEAFFGQGTRLTVV.

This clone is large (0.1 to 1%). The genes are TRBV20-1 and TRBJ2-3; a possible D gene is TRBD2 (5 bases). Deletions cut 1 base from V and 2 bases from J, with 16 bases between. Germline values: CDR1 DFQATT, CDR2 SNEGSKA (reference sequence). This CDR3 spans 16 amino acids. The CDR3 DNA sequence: TGCAGTGCTAGAGCGGAAATGGCTAGCTTCACAGATACGCAGTATTTT. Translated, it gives CSARAEMASFTDTQYF.

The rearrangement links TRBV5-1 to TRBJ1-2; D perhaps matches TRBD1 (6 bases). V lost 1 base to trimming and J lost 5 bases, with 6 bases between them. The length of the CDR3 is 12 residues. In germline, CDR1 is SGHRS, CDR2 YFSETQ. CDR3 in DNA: TGCGCCAGCAGCTTGACAGGGTATGGCTACACCTTC. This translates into CASSLTGYGYTF.

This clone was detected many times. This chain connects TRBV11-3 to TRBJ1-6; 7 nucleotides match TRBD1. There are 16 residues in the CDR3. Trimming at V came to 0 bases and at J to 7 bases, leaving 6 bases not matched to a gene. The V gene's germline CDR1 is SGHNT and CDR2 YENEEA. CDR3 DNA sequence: TGTGCCAGCAGCTTAGAGGGGGGGACAGCAAATTCACCCCTCCACTTT. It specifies CASSLEGGTANSPLHF. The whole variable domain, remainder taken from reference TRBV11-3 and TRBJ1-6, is EAGVVQSPRYKIIEKKQPVAFWCNPISGHNTLYWYLQNLGQGPELLIRYENEEAVDDSQLPKDRFSAERLKGVDSTLKIQPAELGDSAVYLCASSLEGGTANSPLHFGNGTRLTVT.

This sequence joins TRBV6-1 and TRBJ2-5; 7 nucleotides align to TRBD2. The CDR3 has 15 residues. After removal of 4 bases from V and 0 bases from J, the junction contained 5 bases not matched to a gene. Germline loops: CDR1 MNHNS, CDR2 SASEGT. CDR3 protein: CASSVSSGNQETQYF. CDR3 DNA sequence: TGTGCCAGCAGTGTGTCTAGCGGAAACCAAGAGACCCAGTACTTC.

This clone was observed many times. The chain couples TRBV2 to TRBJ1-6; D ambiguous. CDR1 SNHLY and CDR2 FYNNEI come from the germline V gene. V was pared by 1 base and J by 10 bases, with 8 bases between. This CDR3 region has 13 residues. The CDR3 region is CASSEGGWSPLHF. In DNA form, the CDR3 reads TGTGCCAGCAGTGAAGGGGGTTGGTCACCCCTCCACTTT. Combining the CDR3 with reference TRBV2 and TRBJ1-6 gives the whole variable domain EPEVTQTPSHQVTQMGQEVILRCVPISNHLYFYWYRQILGQKVEFLVSFYNNEISEKSEIFDDQFSVERPDGSNFTLKIRSTKLEDSAMYFCASSEGGWSPLHFGNGTRLTVT.

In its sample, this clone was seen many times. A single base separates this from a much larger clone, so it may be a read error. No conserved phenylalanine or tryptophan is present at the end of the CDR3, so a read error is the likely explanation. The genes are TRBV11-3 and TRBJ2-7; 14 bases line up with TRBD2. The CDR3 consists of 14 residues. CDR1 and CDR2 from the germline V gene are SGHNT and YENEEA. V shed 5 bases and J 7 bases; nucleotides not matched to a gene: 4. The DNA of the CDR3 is TGTGCCAGCAGCCCCGGGACTAGCGGGAGTGAGCAGTACCTC. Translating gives CASSPGTSGSEQYL.

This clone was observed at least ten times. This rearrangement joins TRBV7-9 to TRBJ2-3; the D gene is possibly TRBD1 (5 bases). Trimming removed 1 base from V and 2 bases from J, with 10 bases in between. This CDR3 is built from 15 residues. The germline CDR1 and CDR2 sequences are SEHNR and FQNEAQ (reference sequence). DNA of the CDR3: TGTGCCAGCAGCTTAGGGGGCCCCTTCACAGATACGCAGTATTTT. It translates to CASSLGGPFTDTQYF.

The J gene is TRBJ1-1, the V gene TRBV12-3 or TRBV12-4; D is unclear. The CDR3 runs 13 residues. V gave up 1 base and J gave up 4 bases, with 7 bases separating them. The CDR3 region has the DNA TGTGCCAGCAGTTTAGAGGGTTTCACTGAAGCTTTCTTT. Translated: CASSLEGFTEAFF.